One and the same sample provided the 15 T cell receptor beta chains below, sequenced in a study of control samples from healthy donors and cancer patients. The protocol was immunoSEQ multiplex PCR, while the TCRdb copy is restricted to in-frame clones and leaves out a portion. The top ten clones hold around 35% of a sample with 90,000 or so clones, roughly 80% of them seen once. The sample comprised PBMCs. All receptors come from a man in his 70s with lung cancer.

The CDR3 region is CAWSGLTGANTEAFF. In DNA, the CDR3 is TGTGCCTGGAGTGGCCTGACAGGGGCGAACACTGAAGCTTTCTTT. This chain links TRBV30 with TRBJ1-1; 8 bases agree with TRBD1. This CDR3 region has 15 residues. The ends lost 1 base at V and 1 base at J; junction bases unmatched: 5. CDR1 GTSNPN and CDR2 SVGIG come from the germline V gene (reference sequence). The entire variable domain, with the rest obtained from reference TRBV30 and TRBJ1-1, is as follows: SQTIHQWPATLVQPVGSPLSLECTVEGTSNPNLYWYRQAAGRGLQLLFYSVGIGQISSEVPQNLSASRPQDRQFILSSKKLLLSDSGFYLCAWSGLTGANTEAFFGQGTRLTVV.

J is TRBJ2-2 and V is TRBV18; D unclear. The CDR3 runs 17 residues. Germline assignment: CDR1 KGHSH and CDR2 LQKENI. V lost 1 base, J lost 4 bases, and 16 bases lay in between. The CDR3 DNA sequence: TGTGCCAGCTCACCACAAATAACGGACCGAAGCACCGGGGAGCTGTTTTTT. It specifies CASSPQITDRSTGELFF.

The chain recombines TRBV9 with TRBJ2-3; 7 bases agree with TRBD2. This CDR3 is 15 amino acids long. V trimming: 6 bases; J trimming: 2 bases; junction bases outside the gene matches: 9. Per germline, CDR1 SGDLS and CDR2 YYNGEE. CDR3 sequence reads: CASNPRDYPTDTQYF. CDR3 DNA: TGTGCCAGCAACCCTCGGGACTACCCCACAGATACGCAGTATTTT.

The table lists this clone with a few counts. This chain connects TRBV9 to TRBJ2-5, with TRBD2 identical over 10 bases. V trimming: 6 bases; J trimming: 2 bases; junction bases outside the gene matches: 22. Germline V gene sequence: CDR1 SGDLS, CDR2 YYNGEE. This CDR3 comprises 20 residues. This CDR3 is CASTPGTATMGLAKQETQYF. CDR3 nucleotides: TGTGCCAGCACCCCCGGGACAGCGACGATGGGACTAGCGAAGCAAGAGACCCAGTACTTC.

The genes are TRBV7-9 and TRBJ1-2, with 9 positions matching TRBD1. Germline V gene data show CDR1 as SEHNR and CDR2 as FQNEAQ (reference sequence). This CDR3 region has 16 residues. V shed 5 bases and J 5 bases; nucleotides not matched to a gene: 12. CDR3 in amino acids: CASSQKNRDRAYGYTF. In nucleotides, the CDR3 is TGTGCCAGCAGCCAAAAAAACCGGGACAGGGCTTATGGCTACACCTTC.

This chain uses TRBV4-3 with TRBJ2-7; TRBD1 matches at 7 bases. Germline V lookup: CDR1 LGHNA, CDR2 YSLEER. The CDR3 totals 15 residues. With V trimmed by 5 bases and J by 4 bases, 11 bases remained unmatched. Written as DNA, the CDR3 is TGCGCCAGCAGCGCGTCCGGGACAGACGGTTACGAGCAGTACTTC. Translated, it gives CASSASGTDGYEQYF.

The chain uses TRBV19 and TRBJ2-1, with 7 bases that match TRBD1. Unmatched junction bases numbered 13, after V lost 5 bases and J lost 9 bases. The germline CDR1 and CDR2 sequences are LNHDA and SQIVND (reference sequence). The CDR3 runs to 15 residues. DNA for the CDR3: TGTGCCAGTAGTGGTCCTGGACAGGTAATCGGTGAGCAGTTCTTC. Translation gives CASSGPGQVIGEQFF. Together with reference TRBV19 and TRBJ2-1, the CDR3 gives the full variable domain: DGGITQSPKYLFRKEGQNVTLSCEQNLNHDAMYWYRQDPGQGLRLIYYSQIVNDFQKGDIAEGYSVSREKKESFPLTVTSAQKNPTAFYLCASSGPGQVIGEQFFGPGTRLTVL.

The genes are TRBV19 and TRBJ1-2, with D tentatively TRBD1 (6 bases). CDR3 length equals 17 residues. V lost 5 bases and J lost 4, with 23 bases in between. Germline V lookup: CDR1 LNHDA, CDR2 SQIVND (reference sequence). As DNA, the CDR3 is TGTGCCAGTAGTGTCCCTACGTCCAGGGGCGCGGGCTATGGCTACACCTTC. Translated, it gives CASSVPTSRGAGYGYTF.

This chain connects TRBV21-1 to TRBJ1-5. TRBV21-1 is designated a pseudogene. CDR3 size: 18 residues. CDR3 sequence: CASSKVGVGRNSNQPQHF. Written as DNA, the CDR3 is TGTGCCAGCAGCAAAGTGGGGGTAGGAAGGAATAGCAATCAGCCCCAGCATTTT.

This clone has a handful of counts. The V and J genes are TRBV2 and TRBJ2-2; a weak D match, TRBD2 (7 bases). V was pared by 6 bases and J by 4 bases, with 15 bases between. There are 15 residues in the CDR3. CDR1 and CDR2 (germline): SNHLY, FYNNEI. CDR3 sequence reads: CASSPRGGATGELFF. The CDR3 DNA sequence: TGTGCCAGCAGCCCGCGAGGGGGGGCCACCGGGGAGCTGTTTTTT. The whole variable domain, filled in from reference TRBV2 and TRBJ2-2, reads EPEVTQTPSHQVTQMGQEVILRCVPISNHLYFYWYRQILGQKVEFLVSFYNNEISEKSEIFDDQFSVERPDGSNFTLKIRSTKLEDSAMYFCASSPRGGATGELFFGEGSRLTVL.

The CDR3 DNA is TGTGCCAGTAGTAAGCAGGGGAACGAGCAGTACTTC. Protein product: CASSKQGNEQYF. The rearrangement joins TRBV19 to TRBJ2-7; D possibly corresponds to TRBD1 (6 bases). The germline CDR1 and CDR2 sequences are LNHDA and SQIVND (reference sequence). V was trimmed by 4 bases and J by 5 bases, leaving 9 bases between them. The length of the CDR3 is 12 residues.

This clone was observed once. The V and J genes are TRBV14 and TRBJ2-5; no clear D gene. In germline, CDR1 is SGHDN, CDR2 FVKESK. The V gene lost 4 bases and the J gene lost 5 bases, with 8 bases spanning the gap. This CDR3 contains 12 residues. CDR3 sequence reads: CASSPQLETQYF. For the CDR3, the DNA is TGTGCCAGCAGCCCCCAGTTGGAGACCCAGTACTTC.

This clone appeared a single time. V usage is TRBV4-1 and J usage is TRBJ1-5, with TRBD1 as a possible D gene (5 bases). The CDR3 is 16 residues long. V lost 0 bases and J lost 2, with 11 bases in between. Germline CDR1 reads MGHRA; CDR2 reads YSYEKL. CDR3 nucleotide sequence: TGCGCCAGCAGCCAAGATCCGGGACCCGGCAATCAGCCCCAGCATTTT. This sequence encodes CASSQDPGPGNQPQHF.

V is TRBV6-6 and J is TRBJ2-7; D might be TRBD2 (5 bases). The CDR3 is made up of 14 amino acids. V shed 0 bases and J shed 6 bases, with 12 bases lying between them. The germline V gene encodes CDR1 MNHNY and CDR2 SVGAGI (reference sequence). The CDR3 sequence: CASSYSLGGGEQYF. Here the CDR3 DNA reads TGTGCCAGCAGTTACTCACTCGGAGGAGGCGAGCAGTACTTC.

The gene calls are TRBV19 and TRBJ2-7, with a possible D match to TRBD2 (6 bases). CDR3 length: 13 residues. Germline V gene lookup returns CDR1 LNHDA and CDR2 SQIVND (reference sequence). Trimming took 7 bases from V and 6 from J, leaving 16 bases between them. CDR3 coding DNA: TGTGCCAGTAACTGGGGGGATCGCTTCGAGCAGTACTTC. Amino acids: CASNWGDRFEQYF.